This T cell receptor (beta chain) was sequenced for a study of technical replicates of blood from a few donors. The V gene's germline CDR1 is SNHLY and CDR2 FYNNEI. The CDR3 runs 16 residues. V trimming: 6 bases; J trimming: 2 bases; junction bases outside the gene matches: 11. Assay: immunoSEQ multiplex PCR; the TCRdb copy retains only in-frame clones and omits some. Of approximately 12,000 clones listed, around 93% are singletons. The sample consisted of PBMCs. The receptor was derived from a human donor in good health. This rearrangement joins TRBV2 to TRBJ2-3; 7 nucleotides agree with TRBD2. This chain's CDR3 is CASRYTGTMTTDTQYF. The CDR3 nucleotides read TGTGCCAGCAGGTATACCGGGACTATGACCACAGATACGCAGTATTTT.